These 2 T cell receptor beta chains came from one sample sequenced in a study of blood T cells in healthy people across ages. For the second PCR, which ran for 7 to 11 cycles, a sample-barcoded 5' primer and a J-beta primer mix were used. TCRdb reanalysed the 5' RACE reads using MiXCR and keeps one entry per CDR3 protein. The data show roughly 800,000 distinct CDR3 sequences, over 45% seen once. The sequenced material came from blood. These receptors were taken from a man younger than 45 in good health.

V usage is TRBV20-1 and J usage is TRBJ2-6, with D uncertain. Between the trimmed V and J ends, which lost 4 bases and 0 bases, there was a span of 7 bases. CDR1 and CDR2 from the germline V gene are DFQATT and SNEGSKA (reference sequence). The CDR3 is 14 residues long. CDR3 nucleotide sequence: TGCAGTGCTATAACACACTCTGGGGCCAACGTCCTGACTTTC. As protein: CSAITHSGANVLTF.

This clonotype has only a few counts. The V gene is TRBV7-9, the J gene TRBJ1-2, with 11 bases identical to TRBD1. The CDR3 length is 15 residues. Germline CDR1 reads SEHNR; CDR2 reads FQNEAQ (reference sequence). Losses at the gene ends were 3 bases for V and 4 bases for J; bases not matched to a gene: 4. In nucleotides, the CDR3 is TGTGCCAGCAGCTTGGGGACAGGGGGGATCTATGGCTACACCTTC. Translating gives CASSLGTGGIYGYTF.